This T cell receptor (beta chain) was identified in a study of blood T cell repertoires in COVID-19. Across the whole study: Donors in the United States, Italy and Spain gave samples during acute or convalescent COVID-19. Nucleic acid was either cDNA or gDNA, and it came from T cells, B-cell-depleted T cells, or PBMCs.

Methods used by the authors: Reference gene primer amplification gave estimated nucleated cell counts. Assay used: immunoSEQ multiplex PCR; TCRdb lists only in-frame clones, some missing. V and J calls and clone size are those listed in that table; D and trimming were worked out from the DNA. Of a few hundred thousand clones in the sample, about 86% were seen once. The CDR3 runs 13 residues. Germline values: CDR1 LNHDA, CDR2 SQIVND (reference sequence). Between the trimmed V and J ends, which lost 7 bases and 0 bases, there was a span of 6 bases. The sequence came from a man aged 55 to 70 who had recovered from COVID-19. V and J are TRBV19 and TRBJ1-4, with D hard to call. Input material: peripheral blood. This CDR3 reads CASMRTTNEKLFF. CDR3 in DNA: TGTGCCAGTATGAGAACAACTAATGAAAAACTGTTTTTT.